This T cell receptor (beta chain) is from a study of cytomegalovirus exposure and HLA in healthy donors. The CDR3 covers 17 residues. From germline, CDR1 is MGHDK and CDR2 SYGVNS. V shed 5 bases, J shed 0 bases, and the junction held 8 bases outside the gene matches. PCR employed 60 Vbeta and 13 Jbeta primers. This table comes from immunoSEQ multiplex PCR, and its TCRdb copy is limited to in-frame clones, with some not included. The sample consists of under 200,000 clones, roughly 74% of them appearing once. The clonotype was recovered from a woman in her 30s in good health and CMV-seronegative. V and J are TRBV25-1 and TRBJ2-1, with TRBD2 identical over 9 bases. The sequencing input was PBMCs. The CDR3 DNA reads as TGTGCCAGCAGTCCACTCCAACTAGCGGGCTCCTACAATGAGCAGTTCTTC. Translation: CASSPLQLAGSYNEQFF.